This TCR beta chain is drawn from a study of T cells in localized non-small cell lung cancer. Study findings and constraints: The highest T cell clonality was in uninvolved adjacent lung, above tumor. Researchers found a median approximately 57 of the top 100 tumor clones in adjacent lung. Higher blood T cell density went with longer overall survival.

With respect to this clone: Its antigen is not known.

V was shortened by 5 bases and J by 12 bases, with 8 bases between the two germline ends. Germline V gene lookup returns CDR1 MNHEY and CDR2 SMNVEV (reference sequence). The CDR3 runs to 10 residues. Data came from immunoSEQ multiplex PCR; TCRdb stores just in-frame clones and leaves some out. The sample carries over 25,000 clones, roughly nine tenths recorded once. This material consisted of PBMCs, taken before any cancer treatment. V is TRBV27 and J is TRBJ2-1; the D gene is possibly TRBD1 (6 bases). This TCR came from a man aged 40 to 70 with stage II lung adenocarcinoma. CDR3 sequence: CASSPTGQFF. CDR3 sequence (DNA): TGTGCCAGCAGTCCGACAGGGCAGTTCTTC.